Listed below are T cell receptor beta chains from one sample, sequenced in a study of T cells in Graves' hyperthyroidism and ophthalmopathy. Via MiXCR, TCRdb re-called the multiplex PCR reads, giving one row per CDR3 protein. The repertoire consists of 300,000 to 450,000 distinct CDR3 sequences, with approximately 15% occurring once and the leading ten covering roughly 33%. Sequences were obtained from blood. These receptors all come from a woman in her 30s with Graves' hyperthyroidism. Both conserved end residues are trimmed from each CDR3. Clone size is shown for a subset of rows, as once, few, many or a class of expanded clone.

cdr3_aa: ASSQEGVLGGELF
v_call: TRBV3-1
clone_size: .

cdr3_aa: ASSPLPGGASTDTQY
v_call: TRBV18
clone_size: many

cdr3_aa: ASSLARLAGGNYEQF
v_call: TRBV7-2
clone_size: .

cdr3_aa: SVYSRPEAF
v_call: TRBV29-1
clone_size: many

cdr3_aa: ASSLPAGDRAAGQY
v_call: TRBV28
clone_size: .

cdr3_aa: ASSFHTDTQY
v_call: TRBV11-3
clone_size: many

cdr3_aa: ASSESQGQETQY
v_call: TRBV2
clone_size: many

cdr3_aa: SVDRDADEQY
v_call: TRBV29-1
clone_size: few

cdr3_aa: ASSIQTSGRALYNEQF
v_call: TRBV5-1
clone_size: many

cdr3_aa: ASSKTGGEDTQY
v_call: TRBV2
clone_size: few

cdr3_aa: ASSEGPRLAGDSDTQY
v_call: TRBV10-1
clone_size: .

cdr3_aa: SAPFDLTDTQY
v_call: TRBV20-1
clone_size: .

cdr3_aa: ASSPLQGVPEAF
v_call: TRBV11-2
clone_size: many

cdr3_aa: ASSLSAVDTDTQY
v_call: TRBV5-8
clone_size: .

cdr3_aa: ASSSLTTVPNEKLF
v_call: TRBV27
clone_size: many

cdr3_aa: ASSSFGIYGYT
v_call: TRBV5-6
clone_size: few

cdr3_aa: ASSPHHRGSSYEQY
v_call: TRBV9
clone_size: .

cdr3_aa: ASSRPDGKGYT
v_call: TRBV27
clone_size: .

cdr3_aa: ASSAGTESSYNEQF
v_call: TRBV11-2
clone_size: many

cdr3_aa: ASSDWGVYGYT
v_call: TRBV6-1
clone_size: few

cdr3_aa: ASSPPGLAGTGELF
v_call: TRBV12-3/TRBV12-4
clone_size: .

cdr3_aa: ASSQYGDSGEKLF
v_call: TRBV3-1
clone_size: .

cdr3_aa: SAIESSYNEQF
v_call: TRBV20-1
clone_size: .

cdr3_aa: ASSQPTETNLNQPQH
v_call: TRBV28
clone_size: many

cdr3_aa: ASRLDKGTDTQY
v_call: TRBV5-4
clone_size: .

cdr3_aa: ASSQNRGLDTDTQY
v_call: TRBV3-1
clone_size: many

cdr3_aa: SARKDNNEQF
v_call: TRBV20-1
clone_size: many

cdr3_aa: ASSSDSIAYEQY
v_call: TRBV7-9
clone_size: few

cdr3_aa: ASSRTGTAQEQY
v_call: TRBV28
clone_size: many

cdr3_aa: ASSSPPRIRSADTQY
v_call: TRBV28
clone_size: many

cdr3_aa: ASSITGTVLGETQY
v_call: TRBV28
clone_size: many

cdr3_aa: SAKAGGPFNEQF
v_call: TRBV29-1
clone_size: .

cdr3_aa: ASKENTEAF
v_call: TRBV2
clone_size: many

cdr3_aa: ASSMLAGATGELF
v_call: TRBV6-1
clone_size: .

cdr3_aa: ASSPQGDRATDGYT
v_call: TRBV18
clone_size: many

cdr3_aa: ASSLAGAGTQETQY
v_call: TRBV28
clone_size: many

cdr3_aa: ASNQRAGADTQY
v_call: TRBV19
clone_size: few

cdr3_aa: ASSLDRGYADTQY
v_call: TRBV6-1
clone_size: .

cdr3_aa: ASVARGSGYGYT
v_call: TRBV28
clone_size: many

cdr3_aa: ASSVGGGNGYT
v_call: TRBV7-9
clone_size: few

cdr3_aa: ASSVAGGQEQY
v_call: TRBV9
clone_size: .

cdr3_aa: ATSESGLAGVGEQF
v_call: TRBV24-1
clone_size: many